The 30 T cell receptor beta chains below were found in one sample sequenced in a study of blood T cell repertoires in COVID-19. Profiled with immunoSEQ multiplex PCR; TCRdb holds only in-frame clones, not every one. Seen here are approximately 130,000 clones, about 76% observed once, and the top ten hold 20%. Sequencing input: peripheral blood. The origin of the receptors is an elderly man with acute or convalescent COVID-19.

For this clone: This specimen includes other DNA sequences encoding the same CDR3. The chain links TRBV5-1 to TRBJ1-1; D is unresolved. Germline CDR1 reads SGHRS; CDR2 reads YFSETQ. V lost 0 bases to trimming and J lost 0 bases, with 6 bases between them. The CDR3 totals 14 residues. The CDR3 is CASSLGGMNTEAFF. The CDR3, as DNA: TGCGCCAGCAGCTTGGGAGGGATGAACACTGAAGCTTTCTTT.

In this sample, this clone turned up once. The rearrangement links TRBV6-6 to TRBJ1-1, with D perhaps TRBD1 (6 bases). Looked up from germline, CDR1 is MNHNY and CDR2 is SVGAGI (reference sequence). The CDR3 length is 15 residues. Trimming removed 0 bases at V and 5 bases at J, with 13 bases between. In nucleotides, the CDR3 is TGTGCCAGCAGTTACTCAGCAGGGGCAGGTACTGAAGCTTTCTTT. As protein: CASSYSAGAGTEAFF.

The CDR3 here is CASSPSGGAINEQFF. CDR3 coding DNA: TGCGCCAGCAGCCCGAGCGGGGGGGCCATCAATGAGCAGTTCTTC. The rearrangement uses TRBV5-1 and TRBJ2-1, with 10 positions matching TRBD2. Looked up from germline, CDR1 is SGHRS and CDR2 is YFSETQ. CDR3 length equals 15 residues. The trim removed 4 bases at V and 6 bases at J, leaving 7 bases unmatched.

This rearrangement joins TRBV18 to TRBJ1-1; possible D gene TRBD1, 6 bases. This CDR3 region has 15 residues. Deletions cut 3 bases from V and 12 bases from J, with 23 bases between. The V gene's germline CDR1 is KGHSH and CDR2 LQKENI. The chain's CDR3 is CASSPPAGARSTTFF. In DNA form, the CDR3 reads TGTGCCAGCTCACCCCCCGCAGGGGCCCGGTCTACAACTTTCTTT.

The chain links TRBV5-4 to TRBJ2-2, with 8 bases identical to TRBD2. The germline CDR1 and CDR2 sequences are SGHNT and YYREEE (reference sequence). With V trimmed by 7 bases and J by 5 bases, 16 bases remained unmatched. CDR3 length: 17 residues. The CDR3 DNA reads as TGTGCCAGCCAGCGGCGTGGCGGGGGGTCGGGGACCGGGGAGCTGTTTTTT. Protein sequence: CASQRRGGGSGTGELFF.

The chain joins TRBV10-3 to TRBJ1-3; possibly TRBD1 for D (5 bases). The V end lost 6 bases, the J end lost 3 bases, and 30 bases lay between the germline ends. The CDR3 has 20 residues. CDR1 ENHRY and CDR2 SYGVKD come from the germline V gene. The CDR3 loop is CAIRKTSPGGRAYIGNTIYF. Written as DNA, the CDR3 is TGTGCCATCAGGAAGACCTCACCGGGAGGCAGGGCTTATATTGGAAACACCATATATTTT.

The chain has TRBV10-3 and TRBJ2-7, with D possibly TRBD2 on 5 matching bases. Germline assignment: CDR1 ENHRY and CDR2 SYGVKD. The CDR3 is 13 residues long. The V end was cut by 4 bases, the J end by 0 bases, with 7 bases between. CDR3 bases: TGTGCCATCAGTGCCGGGGACTCCTACGAGCAGTACTTC. Protein sequence: CAISAGDSYEQYF.

The chain uses TRBV19 and TRBJ1-2; D is uncertain. V was pared by 4 bases and J by 8 bases, with 14 bases between. The CDR3 spans 13 residues. Germline values: CDR1 LNHDA, CDR2 SQIVND (reference sequence). CDR3 DNA sequence: TGTGCCAGTAGTACCACGTCGGGTTACGGCTACACCTTC. Its translation: CASSTTSGYGYTF.

The chain combines TRBV7-2 with TRBJ2-3; maybe TRBD2 (6 bases). Germline assignment: CDR1 SGHTA and CDR2 FQGNSA. The CDR3 consists of 13 residues. V was cut by 2 bases and J by 5 bases, with 8 bases left in between. CDR3 residues: CASSLQGGDTQYF. Written as DNA, the CDR3 is TGTGCCAGCAGCTTACAGGGAGGAGATACGCAGTATTTT. Drawing the rest from reference TRBV7-2 and TRBJ2-3, the complete variable domain is GAGVSQSPSNKVTEKGKDVELRCDPISGHTALYWYRQSLGQGLEFLIYFQGNSAPDKSGLPSDRFSAERTGGSVSTLTIQRTQQEDSAVYLCASSLQGGDTQYFGPGTRLTVL.

CDR3 residues: CASSFTGTIRETQYF. Written as DNA, the CDR3 is TGCGCCAGCAGCTTTACAGGGACAATCCGTGAGACCCAGTACTTC. The rearrangement joins TRBV5-1 to TRBJ2-5; D possibly corresponds to TRBD1 (6 bases). CDR3 size: 15 residues. V was clipped by 2 bases and J by 5 bases, with 16 bases between them. Germline V CDR1 and CDR2: SGHRS, YFSETQ.

The chain has TRBV3-1 (or the pseudogene TRBV3-2) and TRBJ2-3; the D gene is possibly TRBD1 (5 bases). Germline-derived CDR1 and CDR2 are LGHDT and YNNKEL (reference sequence). With 4 bases removed from V and 0 bases from J, the gap between germline ends came to 11 bases. The CDR3 sequence is 15 residues long. CDR3 region: CASSRAGYSTDTQYF. CDR3 in DNA: TGTGCCAGCAGCCGGGCAGGGTATAGCACAGATACGCAGTATTTT.

This chain links TRBV2 with TRBJ2-7; D uncertain. With 7 bases removed from V and 2 bases from J, the gap between germline ends came to 6 bases. The CDR3 loop spans 11 amino acids. The V gene's germline CDR1 is SNHLY and CDR2 FYNNEI. This CDR3 reads CASTTAYEQYF. The CDR3 nucleotides are TGTGCCAGCACAACAGCCTACGAGCAGTACTTC.

There are a few counts of this clone. The J gene is TRBJ1-2, the V gene TRBV5-4; D not certain. This CDR3 comprises 14 residues. Germline CDR1 reads SGHNT; CDR2 reads YYREEE (reference sequence). V lost 2 bases and J lost 0, with 8 bases in between. CDR3 sequence: CASSFLFSNYGYTF. In DNA, the CDR3 is TGTGCCAGCAGCTTCCTTTTCTCTAACTATGGCTACACCTTC.

As DNA, the CDR3 is TGTGCCAGCAGCCAAACCTGGACAGCTAACACTGAAGCTTTCTTT. Protein product: CASSQTWTANTEAFF. V is TRBV3-1 (or the pseudogene TRBV3-2) and J is TRBJ1-1; tentative D call: TRBD1 (6 bases). The CDR3 is 15 amino acids. Germline values: CDR1 LGHDT, CDR2 YNNKEL (reference sequence). Trimming shortened V by 2 bases and J by 2 bases, and 12 bases separated the two germline ends.

This chain joins TRBV11-3 and TRBJ2-5; perhaps TRBD2 as D (6 bases). The CDR3 totals 13 residues. V was pared by 2 bases and J by 5 bases, with 9 bases between. Germline CDR1 SGHNT, CDR2 YENEEA. CDR3 sequence: CASSLWGEETQYF. The CDR3 coding sequence is TGTGCCAGCAGCTTATGGGGGGAGGAGACCCAGTACTTC.

This clone showed up just once. The chain employs TRBV10-3 and TRBJ1-6, with unresolved D. Germline CDR1 is ENHRY and CDR2 is SYGVKD. V dropped 9 bases and J dropped 3 bases, with 9 bases sitting between them. The CDR3 has 13 amino acids. CDR3 residues: CAMRVGYNSPLHF. As DNA, the CDR3 is TGTGCCATGAGGGTCGGCTATAATTCACCCCTCCACTTT.

The rearrangement links TRBV6-2 or TRBV6-3 to TRBJ1-5; 8 positions match TRBD1. The CDR3 loop spans 15 amino acids. After removal of 2 bases from V and 7 bases from J, the junction contained 7 bases not matched to a gene. Germline V lookup: CDR1 MNHEY, CDR2 SVGEGT. The CDR3 bases are TGTGCCAGCAGTTACCGACAGGGGACCGGGCAGCCCCAGCATTTT. Its translation: CASSYRQGTGQPQHF.

The chain is built from TRBV18 and TRBJ2-1, with 7 nucleotides matching TRBD1. CDR1 and CDR2 (germline): KGHSH, LQKENI. The CDR3 length is 15 residues. V shed 5 bases and J 4 bases; nucleotides not matched to a gene: 8. In DNA form, the CDR3 reads TGTGCCAGCTCAGCTTTCGACAGGGAATACAATGAGCAGTTCTTC. Its protein product is CASSAFDREYNEQFF.

This clone was observed once. CDR3 sequence reads: CASLEGVPSYEQYF. In DNA, the CDR3 is TGTGCCAGCCTCGAGGGGGTCCCCTCCTACGAGCAGTACTTC. The chain combines TRBV6-4 with TRBJ2-7, with TRBD1 as a possible D gene (6 bases). CDR3 length: 14 residues. CDR1 MRHNA and CDR2 SNTAGT come from the germline V gene. Trimming took off 8 bases at V and 0 bases at J, with 14 bases between the two ends.

The V gene is TRBV30, the J gene TRBJ1-2; D unclear. CDR1 is GTSNPN and CDR2 is SVGIG in the germline V gene (reference sequence). The CDR3 is made up of 14 amino acids. The V end was cut by 4 bases, the J end by 7 bases, with 19 bases between. CDR3 sequence: CAWNIRGSMSGYTF. CDR3 DNA sequence: TGTGCCTGGAATATTCGAGGCTCCATGAGTGGCTACACCTTC. Variable domain in full (rest from reference TRBV30 and TRBJ1-2): SQTIHQWPATLVQPVGSPLSLECTVEGTSNPNLYWYRQAAGRGLQLLFYSVGIGQISSEVPQNLSASRPQDRQFILSSKKLLLSDSGFYLCAWNIRGSMSGYTFGSGTRLTVV.

The V gene is TRBV10-1, the J gene TRBJ2-5; D not certain. The CDR3 loop spans 12 amino acids. The ends were cut back, 9 bases at V and 7 bases at J, with 15 bases in the middle. Germline V gives CDR1 WNHNN, CDR2 SYGVQD (reference sequence). The DNA of the CDR3 is TGCGCCAGTAAACGAGTCCCGGGGACCCAGTACTTC. The encoded protein is CASKRVPGTQYF.

This chain uses TRBV11-1 with TRBJ2-5; D is perhaps TRBD2 (5 bases). From germline, CDR1 is SGHAT and CDR2 FQDESV (reference sequence). Trimming took 2 bases from V and 2 from J, leaving 12 bases between them. CDR3 size: 15 residues. The CDR3 region is CASSLNPTTQETQYF. The CDR3 nucleotides read TGTGCCAGCAGCTTAAATCCGACTACGCAAGAGACCCAGTACTTC.

The V call is TRBV5-1, the J call TRBJ2-5; 7 bases are shared with TRBD2. V shed 3 bases, J shed 1 base, and the junction held 9 bases outside the gene matches. The CDR3 sequence is 16 residues long. CDR1 is SGHRS, CDR2 YFSETQ, per germline. CDR3 nucleotides: TGCGCCAGCAGCTCGTACCTCGGGGGGTTCCAAGAGACCCAGTACTTC. It is translated as CASSSYLGGFQETQYF. Supplemented by reference TRBV5-1 and TRBJ2-5, the full variable domain reads KAGVTQTPRYLIKTRGQQVTLSCSPISGHRSVSWYQQTPGQGLQFLFEYFSETQRNKGNFPGRFSGRQFSNSRSEMNVSTLELGDSALYLCASSSYLGGFQETQYFGPGTRLLVL.

This chain uses TRBV27 with TRBJ1-2; D is possibly TRBD1 (6 bases). V was pared by 6 bases and J by 4 bases, with 21 bases between. Germline V gives CDR1 MNHEY, CDR2 SMNVEV (reference sequence). The CDR3 runs to 16 residues. The chain's CDR3 is CASRGWGAGAPYGYTF. The CDR3 nucleotides are TGTGCCAGCAGGGGGTGGGGCGCAGGGGCCCCCTATGGCTACACCTTC.

Worth noting for this clone: A much more abundant neighbour one base away suggests this may be a read error. The chain is built from TRBV6-5 and TRBJ2-2; D is unresolved. CDR3 length: 13 residues. CDR1 and CDR2 from the germline V gene are MNHEY and SVGAGI. Between the trimmed V and J ends, which lost 2 bases and 3 bases, there was a span of 4 bases. CDR3 amino acids: CASSYGHTGELFF. The CDR3 region has the DNA TGTGCCAGCAGTTACGGGCACACCGGGGAGCTGTTTTTT.

The rearrangement links TRBV9 to TRBJ1-6, with 7 nucleotides matching TRBD1. Germline V gene lookup returns CDR1 SGDLS and CDR2 YYNGEE. V trimming: 0 bases; J trimming: 9 bases; junction bases outside the gene matches: 6. The CDR3 loop spans 15 amino acids. CDR3 coding DNA: TGTGCCAGCAGCGTAGTAGCAGGGGGAGGTTCACCCCTCCACTTT. This translates into CASSVVAGGGSPLHF.

The chain combines TRBV18 with TRBJ1-6; weak D call: TRBD1 (6 bases). Between the trimmed V and J ends, which lost 3 bases and 13 bases, there was a span of 13 bases. The CDR3 covers 13 residues. Per the germline V gene, CDR1 is KGHSH and CDR2 is LQKENI. The chain's CDR3 is CASSPQQGSPLHF. For the CDR3, the DNA is TGTGCCAGCTCACCTCAACAGGGATCGCCCCTCCACTTT.

The chain has TRBV6-5 and TRBJ1-1; D not certain. Germline V lookup: CDR1 MNHEY, CDR2 SVGAGI. Between the trimmed V and J ends, which lost 5 bases and 4 bases, there was a span of 14 bases. The CDR3 covers 14 residues. The chain's CDR3 is CASSPGLRGTEAFF. CDR3 in DNA: TGTGCCAGCAGTCCCGGGTTGCGGGGCACTGAAGCTTTCTTT.

This rearrangement joins TRBV6-5 to TRBJ2-2; D uncertain. The V gene's germline CDR1 is MNHEY and CDR2 SVGAGI. Trimming removed 2 bases from V and 8 bases from J, with 3 bases in between. CDR3 length: 11 amino acids. Here the CDR3 DNA reads TGTGCCAGCAGTTACATAGGGGAGCTGTTTTTT. Translation gives CASSYIGELFF.

The chain joins TRBV5-4 to TRBJ2-7; possibly TRBD2 for D (5 bases). Trimming took off 0 bases at V and 5 bases at J, with 12 bases between the two ends. Germline lookup yields CDR1 SGHNT and CDR2 YYREEE (reference sequence). The CDR3 is made up of 14 amino acids. The DNA of the CDR3 is TGTGCCAGCAGCTTGGCCGGGGTTCCCCACGAGCAGTACTTC. It translates to CASSLAGVPHEQYF.